This T cell receptor beta chain was profiled in a study of blood T cell repertoires in COVID-19. The wider study: Italy, Spain and the United States were the sources of the convalescent and acute COVID-19 samples. From T cells, B-cell-depleted T cells, or PBMCs came the material, which was cDNA or gDNA.

Germline V gene sequence: CDR1 SNHLY, CDR2 FYNNEI. The V segment lost 7 bases and the J segment 3 bases; nucleotides outside the gene matches: 9. This CDR3 contains 17 residues. Original methodology: How many nucleated cells were present was estimated from reference gene primer amplification. The data were produced by immunoSEQ multiplex PCR, yet TCRdb's version contains in-frame clones alone and is incomplete. The V and J calls and clone size are taken from that table; D and trimming were inferred from the DNA. The sample has around 78,000 clones, approximately 86% seen once. V gene TRBV2 combines with J gene TRBJ2-2; 12 bases fit TRBD2. The sequence derives from an older woman with acute or convalescent COVID-19. The sequencing sample was made of peripheral blood. The CDR3 reads CASKYLAGGPYTGELFF. As DNA, the CDR3 is TGTGCCAGCAAATATCTAGCGGGGGGGCCCTACACCGGGGAGCTGTTTTTT. Variable domain in full (rest from reference TRBV2 and TRBJ2-2): EPEVTQTPSHQVTQMGQEVILRCVPISNHLYFYWYRQILGQKVEFLVSFYNNEISEKSEIFDDQFSVERPDGSNFTLKIRSTKLEDSAMYFCASKYLAGGPYTGELFFGEGSRLTVL.